This entry lists 22 T cell receptor beta chains sequenced from one sample in a study of blood T cells in healthy people across ages. A second about 6 to 12 cycle PCR used barcoded and J-beta primers. Each CDR3 protein gets one entry after TCRdb re-called the 5' RACE reads with MiXCR. This sample has roughly 2 million distinct CDR3 sequences; 40% to 55% occur once, and the top ten carry approximately 2.1%. The sample was blood. These receptor sequences come from a woman aged 35 to 49 in good health.

V and J are TRBV20-1 and TRBJ1-1, with D perhaps TRBD1 (6 bases). Per the germline V gene, CDR1 is DFQATT and CDR2 is SNEGSKA (reference sequence). The CDR3 loop spans 13 amino acids. The germline V and J ends were trimmed by 3 bases and 5 bases, with 13 bases remaining between them. The CDR3 nucleotides are TGCAGTGCTAGTGGGGGGCGGGGGACTGAAGCTTTCTTT. It yields the protein CSASGGRGTEAFF.

Comments on this clonotype: Sequence at one end of the junction differs from germline and may be a read error. The chain employs TRBV6-5 and TRBJ1-4, with a weak D call TRBD1 (6 bases). Germline V gene data show CDR1 as MNHEY and CDR2 as SVGAGI. The CDR3 is 14 amino acids. The CDR3 nucleotides are TGTGCCAGCAGTGACTCGCACAGGGAGGGAAAACTGTTTTTT. This translates into CASSDSHREGKLFF.

The CDR3 DNA reads as TGTGCCAGCACCTTGGACAGGGGGCTTCGATCACCCCTCCACTTT. Amino acids: CASTLDRGLRSPLHF. This chain uses TRBV27 with TRBJ1-6; 11 bases are a match to TRBD1. CDR1 and CDR2 from the germline V gene are MNHEY and SMNVEV (reference sequence). With 7 bases clipped from V and 10 bases from J, the junction kept 9 bases outside the gene matches. The CDR3 loop spans 15 amino acids.

The chain has TRBV4-3 and TRBJ2-3; 13 nucleotides align to TRBD2. J gave up 3 bases and V 6 bases, and 15 bases lay outside the gene matches. The CDR3 extends over 19 amino acids. The germline V gene has CDR1 LGHNA and CDR2 YSLEER. The CDR3 reads CASSPPTSGGAGRTDTQYF. CDR3 DNA sequence: TGCGCCAGCAGTCCGCCTACTAGCGGGGGGGCCGGGCGAACAGATACGCAGTATTTT.

The chain combines TRBV4-3 with TRBJ1-6, with no clear D. In germline, CDR1 is LGHNA, CDR2 YSLEER. V lost 4 bases to trimming and J lost 8 bases, with 15 bases between them. There are 15 residues in the CDR3. CDR3 sequence reads: CASSLESEGDSPLHF. The CDR3 DNA reads TGCGCCAGCAGCCTAGAATCGGAGGGTGATTCACCCCTCCACTTT.

The chain employs TRBV24-1 and TRBJ2-5, with 9 bases that match TRBD1. Looked up from germline, CDR1 is KGHDR and CDR2 is SFDVKD. This CDR3 has 16 residues. V gave up 0 bases and J gave up 0 bases; unmatched junction bases: 1. In DNA form, the CDR3 reads TGTGCCACCAGTGATTTGGGGACAGGGAACCAAGAGACCCAGTACTTC. Translation gives CATSDLGTGNQETQYF.

The rearrangement uses TRBV10-3 and TRBJ2-5, with TRBD1 as a possible D gene (6 bases). Germline-derived CDR1 and CDR2 are ENHRY and SYGVKD. This CDR3 contains 14 residues. Trimming left V 6 bases short and J 1 base short, with 12 bases between. The CDR3 sequence is CAIRAQGIQETQYF. In DNA form, the CDR3 reads TGTGCCATCAGGGCCCAGGGGATCCAAGAGACCCAGTACTTC.

V is TRBV9 and J is TRBJ2-3; 11 positions agree with TRBD2. The CDR3 has 15 residues. The V gene's germline CDR1 is SGDLS and CDR2 YYNGEE. Losses at the gene ends were 6 bases for V and 2 bases for J; bases not matched to a gene: 5. In DNA form, the CDR3 reads TGTGCCAGCAACGGGGGACTAGCGGTCACAGATACGCAGTATTTT. It encodes CASNGGLAVTDTQYF.

This clonotype appeared a few times. The chain recombines TRBV5-5 with TRBJ2-5; 9 nucleotides align to TRBD1. The CDR3 loop spans 15 amino acids. J gave up 7 bases and V 0 bases, and 7 bases lay outside the gene matches. Germline CDR1 SGHKS, CDR2 YYEKEE (reference sequence). CDR3 sequence reads: CASSLAGQGFGTQYF. CDR3 sequence (DNA): TGTGCCAGCAGCTTGGCGGGACAGGGCTTCGGGACCCAGTACTTC.

The chain links TRBV6-2 or TRBV6-3 to TRBJ2-1; TRBD2 agrees at 9 bases. This CDR3 spans 15 amino acids. Losses at the gene ends were 7 bases for V and 1 base for J; bases not matched to a gene: 5. Germline CDR1 MNHEY, CDR2 SVGEGT. The CDR3 loop reads CASIAGAVSYNEQFF. The CDR3 nucleotides read TGTGCCAGCATAGCGGGGGCCGTTTCCTACAATGAGCAGTTCTTC.

This clonotype has just one count. The gene calls are TRBV6-6 and TRBJ1-6; D not resolved. CDR1 MNHNY and CDR2 SVGAGI come from the germline V gene (reference sequence). V lost 7 bases to trimming and J lost 6 bases, with 13 bases between them. There are 14 residues in the CDR3. The CDR3 loop is CASNIKDFNSPLHF. CDR3 sequence (DNA): TGTGCCAGCAACATCAAGGACTTTAATTCACCCCTCCACTTT.

J is TRBJ2-7 and V is TRBV20-1; no clear D gene. The CDR3 is 15 amino acids. CDR1 is DFQATT and CDR2 is SNEGSKA in the germline V gene (reference sequence). V was pared by 0 bases and J by 7 bases, with 19 bases between. The CDR3 loop reads CSARDELFSYNEQYF. The DNA of the CDR3 is TGCAGTGCTAGAGATGAGTTATTCTCCTACAATGAGCAGTACTTC.

This clonotype was observed once. This chain connects TRBV10-3 to TRBJ2-5; 15 nucleotides line up with TRBD2. Unmatched junction bases numbered 3, after V lost 8 bases and J lost 2 bases. Germline assignment: CDR1 ENHRY and CDR2 SYGVKD. The CDR3 spans 15 residues. The DNA for the CDR3 is TGTGCCATCGCCGGGACTAGCGGGGGGCAAGAGACCCAGTACTTC. Translating it yields CAIAGTSGGQETQYF.

The chain links TRBV20-1 to TRBJ1-5, with TRBD1 as a possible D gene (6 bases). V shed 1 base and J shed 3 bases, with 13 bases lying between them. Per the germline V gene, CDR1 is DFQATT and CDR2 is SNEGSKA (reference sequence). This CDR3 contains 15 residues. CDR3 protein: CSARVSTGNNQPQHF. The CDR3 nucleotides read TGCAGTGCTAGAGTAAGCACAGGGAACAATCAGCCCCAGCATTTT.

The rearrangement links TRBV6-2 or TRBV6-3 to TRBJ2-4; 8 bases map to TRBD1. Germline V gives CDR1 MNHEY, CDR2 SVGEGT. With 8 bases clipped from V and 3 bases from J, the junction kept 6 bases outside the gene matches. The CDR3 is 14 amino acids. The CDR3, as DNA: TGTGCCAGCGCCGGACAGGGCGGCAAAAACATTCAGTACTTC. It translates to CASAGQGGKNIQYF.

This clonotype was seen a few times. The chain's CDR3 is CASSLPRQGEAFF. In nucleotides, the CDR3 is TGTGCCAGCAGCTTGCCTCGACAGGGTGAAGCTTTCTTT. The chain joins TRBV11-1 to TRBJ1-1; 7 bases align to TRBD1. Germline V gives CDR1 SGHAT, CDR2 FQDESV (reference sequence). This CDR3 is built from 13 residues. V dropped 3 bases and J dropped 7; count of bases not matched to a gene: 5.

The rearrangement links TRBV11-1 to TRBJ2-1, with TRBD1 matching 9 bases. V gave up 3 bases and J gave up 6 bases; unmatched junction bases: 12. Germline loops: CDR1 SGHAT, CDR2 FQDESV (reference sequence). CDR3 length: 17 residues. The CDR3: CASSLFIAQGASNEQFF. The CDR3 nucleotides are TGTGCCAGCAGCTTGTTTATTGCACAGGGGGCGAGCAATGAGCAGTTCTTC.

The V gene is TRBV4-3, the J gene TRBJ1-1, with D tentatively TRBD1 (5 bases). Germline V lookup: CDR1 LGHNA, CDR2 YSLEER. The CDR3 covers 15 residues. Trimming cost V 1 base and J 6 bases, with 15 bases left between them. The CDR3 loop reads CASSQVQGFGAEAFF. The CDR3 DNA reads as TGCGCCAGCAGCCAAGTGCAGGGATTCGGCGCTGAAGCTTTCTTT.

The genes are TRBV6-5 and TRBJ1-2; D possibly corresponds to TRBD1 (6 bases). There are 15 residues in the CDR3. The germline V gene encodes CDR1 MNHEY and CDR2 SVGAGI. Trimming took off 6 bases at V and 4 bases at J, with 18 bases between the two ends. As DNA, the CDR3 is TGTGCCAGCAGAAATCAAGGGGGGTACGGCTATGGCTACACCTTC. Translated, it gives CASRNQGGYGYGYTF.

J is TRBJ1-5 and V is TRBV24-1; no firm D call. The CDR3 is made up of 17 amino acids. Germline-derived CDR1 and CDR2 are KGHDR and SFDVKD. Trimming cost V 3 bases and J 0 bases, with 14 bases left between them. CDR3: CATSDPRGAPSNQPQHF. DNA of the CDR3: TGTGCCACCAGTGATCCTCGGGGAGCACCTAGCAATCAGCCCCAGCATTTT.

The rearrangement joins TRBV28 to TRBJ2-5; tentatively, D is TRBD2 (6 bases). The germline gives CDR1 MDHEN, CDR2 SYDVKM. The CDR3 runs to 16 residues. The V gene lost 6 bases and the J gene lost 1 base, with 18 bases spanning the gap. The CDR3 spells CASRGRRGFLQETQYF. The CDR3, as DNA: TGTGCCAGCAGGGGGAGGAGGGGCTTTCTCCAAGAGACCCAGTACTTC. The variable domain in full, with the rest retrieved from reference TRBV28 and TRBJ2-5, is DVKVTQSSRYLVKRTGEKVFLECVQDMDHENMFWYRQDPGLGLRLIYFSYDVKMKEKGDIPEGYSVSREKKERFSLILESASTNQTSMYLCASRGRRGFLQETQYFGPGTRLLVL.

This rearrangement joins TRBV12-3 or TRBV12-4 to TRBJ1-5, with TRBD1 matching over 7 bases. The CDR3 sequence is 14 residues long. The V and J ends lost 6 bases and 6 bases, in that order; junction bases with no gene match: 8. Written as DNA, the CDR3 is TGTGCCAGCAGCTCCGAGACAGGGATTCAGCCCCAGCATTTT. Its translation is CASSSETGIQPQHF.